This T cell receptor (beta chain) was profiled in a study of early T cells in non-severe SARS-CoV-2 infection. Study background: Whole-blood bulk RNA, unsorted, was sequenced, and chains were unpaired. Study conclusions and caveats: The matching step, a VDJdb search, favored anti-spike CD8 responses and missed private and CD4 specificities.

Separate cDNA molecules each had unique molecular identifiers attached to them. Each CDR3 protein gets one entry after TCRdb re-called the 5' RACE reads with MiXCR. The sample records 100,000 to 140,000 distinct CDR3 sequences, roughly 11% being singletons. Turning to this clonotype: Its antigen is not identified.

The CDR3 runs 17 residues. The clonotype was recovered from an adult who was a healthcare worker with PCR-confirmed SARS-CoV-2 infection or an uninfected control (not recorded which). The material sequenced was whole blood. The chain recombines TRBV21-1 with TRBJ2-1; the listed D gene, TRBD2, was not tested against the DNA. TRBV21-1 is reported as a pseudogene. The CDR3 here is CASSTGALAGVMGEQFF. The DNA for the CDR3 is TGTGCCAGCAGCACCGGGGCACTAGCGGGAGTGATGGGTGAGCAGTTCTTC.